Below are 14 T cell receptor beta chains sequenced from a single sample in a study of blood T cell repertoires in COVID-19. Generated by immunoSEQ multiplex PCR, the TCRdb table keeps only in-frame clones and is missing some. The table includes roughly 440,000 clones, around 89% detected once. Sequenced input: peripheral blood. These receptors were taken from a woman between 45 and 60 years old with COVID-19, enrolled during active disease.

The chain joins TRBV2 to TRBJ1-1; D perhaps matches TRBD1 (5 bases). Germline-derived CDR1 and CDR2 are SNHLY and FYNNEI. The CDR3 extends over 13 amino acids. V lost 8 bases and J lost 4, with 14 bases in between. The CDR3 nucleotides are TGTGCCAGCCCACGGGGGTCGGGCACTGAAGCTTTCTTT. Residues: CASPRGSGTEAFF.

CDR3 sequence reads: CASNRGSRSPLHF. The DNA for the CDR3 is TGTGCCAGCAACAGGGGGTCACGTTCACCCCTCCACTTT. This chain uses TRBV3-1 (or the pseudogene TRBV3-2) with TRBJ1-6; TRBD1 matches 8 bases. The CDR3 has 13 residues. Germline loops: CDR1 LGHDT, CDR2 YNNKEL (reference sequence). With 7 bases clipped from V and 9 bases from J, the junction kept 5 bases outside the gene matches.

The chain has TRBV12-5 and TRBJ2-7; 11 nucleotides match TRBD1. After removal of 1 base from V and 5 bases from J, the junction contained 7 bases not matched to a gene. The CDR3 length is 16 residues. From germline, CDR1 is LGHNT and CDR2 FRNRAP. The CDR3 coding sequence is TGTGCTAGTGGTTTGGGAGGGTGGACAGGGGGCGACGAGCAGTACTTC. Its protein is CASGLGGWTGGDEQYF. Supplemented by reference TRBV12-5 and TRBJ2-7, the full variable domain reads DARVTQTPRHKVTEMGQEVTMRCQPILGHNTVFWYRQTMMQGLELLAYFRNRAPLDDSGMPKDRFSAEMPDATLATLKIQPSEPRDSAVYFCASGLGGWTGGDEQYFGPGTRLTVT.

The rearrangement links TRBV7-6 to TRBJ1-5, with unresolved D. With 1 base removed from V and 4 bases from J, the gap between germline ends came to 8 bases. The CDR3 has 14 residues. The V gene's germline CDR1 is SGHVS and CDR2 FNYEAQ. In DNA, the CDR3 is TGTGCCAGCAGCTTAGGACGAGGAAATCAGCCCCAGCATTTT. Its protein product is CASSLGRGNQPQHF.

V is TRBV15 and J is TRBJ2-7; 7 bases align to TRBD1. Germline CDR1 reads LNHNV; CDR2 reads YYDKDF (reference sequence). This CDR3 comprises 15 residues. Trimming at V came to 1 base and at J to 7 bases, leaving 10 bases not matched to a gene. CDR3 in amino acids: CATSRVRGRGSEQYF. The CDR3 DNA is TGTGCCACCAGCAGAGTGAGGGGGCGCGGGTCGGAGCAGTACTTC.

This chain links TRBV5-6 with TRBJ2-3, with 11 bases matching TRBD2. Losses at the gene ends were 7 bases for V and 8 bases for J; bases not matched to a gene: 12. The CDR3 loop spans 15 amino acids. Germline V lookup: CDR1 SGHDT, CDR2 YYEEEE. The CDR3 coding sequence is TGTGCCAGCGAGGGGCTAGCGGGGGGTTATGGTACGCAGTATTTT. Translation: CASEGLAGGYGTQYF.

In DNA form, the CDR3 reads TGTGCCAGCAGCTCTCACCGGGACTCTCGGGAGGGTGGCTACACCTTC. Translation gives CASSSHRDSREGGYTF. This chain joins TRBV7-8 and TRBJ1-2; D is possibly TRBD1 (5 bases). Germline V gene sequence: CDR1 SGHVS, CDR2 FQNEAQ. The germline V and J ends were trimmed by 4 bases and 7 bases, with 22 bases remaining between them. This CDR3 is 16 amino acids long.

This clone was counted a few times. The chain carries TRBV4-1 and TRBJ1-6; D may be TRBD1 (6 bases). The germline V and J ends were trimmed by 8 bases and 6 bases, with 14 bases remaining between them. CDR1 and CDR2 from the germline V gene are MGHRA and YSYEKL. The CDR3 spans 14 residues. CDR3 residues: CASVQGPLNSPLHF. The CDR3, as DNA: TGCGCCAGCGTCCAGGGGCCACTTAATTCACCCCTCCACTTT.

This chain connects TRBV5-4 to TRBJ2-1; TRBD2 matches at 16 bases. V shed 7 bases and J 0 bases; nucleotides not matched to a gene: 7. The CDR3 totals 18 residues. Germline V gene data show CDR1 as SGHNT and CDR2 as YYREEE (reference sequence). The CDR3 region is CASLPGLAGGISYNEQFF. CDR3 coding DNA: TGTGCCAGCCTCCCGGGACTAGCGGGGGGGATCTCCTACAATGAGCAGTTCTTC.

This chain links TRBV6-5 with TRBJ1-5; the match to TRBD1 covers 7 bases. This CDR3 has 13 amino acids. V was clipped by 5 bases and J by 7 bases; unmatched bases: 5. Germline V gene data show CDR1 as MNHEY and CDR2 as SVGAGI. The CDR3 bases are TGTGCCAGCAGTCACGGACAGGAGCAGCCCCAGCATTTT. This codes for CASSHGQEQPQHF.

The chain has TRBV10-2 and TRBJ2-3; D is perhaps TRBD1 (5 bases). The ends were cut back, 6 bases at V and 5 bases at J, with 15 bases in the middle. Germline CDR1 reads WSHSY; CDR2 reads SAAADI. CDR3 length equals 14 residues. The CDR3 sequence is CASSFRALGDTQYF. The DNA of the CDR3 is TGCGCCAGCAGCTTCAGGGCATTGGGAGATACGCAGTATTTT.

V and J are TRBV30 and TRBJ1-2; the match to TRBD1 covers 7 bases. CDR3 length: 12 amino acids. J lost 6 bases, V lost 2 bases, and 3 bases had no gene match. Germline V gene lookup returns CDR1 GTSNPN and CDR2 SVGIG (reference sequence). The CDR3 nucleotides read TGTGCCTGGAGTCCTGGGACAGATGGCTACACCTTC. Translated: CAWSPGTDGYTF. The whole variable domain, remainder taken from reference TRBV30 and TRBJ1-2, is SQTIHQWPATLVQPVGSPLSLECTVEGTSNPNLYWYRQAAGRGLQLLFYSVGIGQISSEVPQNLSASRPQDRQFILSSKKLLLSDSGFYLCAWSPGTDGYTFGSGTRLTVV.

Here the CDR3 reads CASSQGQQETQYF. The CDR3 DNA sequence: TGTGCCAGCAGCCAAGGGCAGCAAGAGACCCAGTACTTC. V and J are TRBV3-1 (or the pseudogene TRBV3-2) and TRBJ2-5, with D hard to call. The CDR3 contains 13 residues. The ends were cut back, 1 base at V and 2 bases at J, with 5 bases in the middle. Germline assignment: CDR1 LGHDT and CDR2 YNNKEL (reference sequence).

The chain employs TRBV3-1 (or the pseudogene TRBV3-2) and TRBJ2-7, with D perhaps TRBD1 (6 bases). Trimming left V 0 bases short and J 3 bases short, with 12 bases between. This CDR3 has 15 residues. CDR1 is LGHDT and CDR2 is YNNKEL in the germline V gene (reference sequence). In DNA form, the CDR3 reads TGTGCCAGCAGCCAAGATGCTGGACAGTTCTACGAGCAGTACTTC. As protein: CASSQDAGQFYEQYF.